Following are 2 T cell receptor beta chains from one sample sequenced in a study of blood T cell repertoires in COVID-19. The protocol was immunoSEQ multiplex PCR, while the TCRdb copy is restricted to in-frame clones and leaves out a portion. The data contain roughly 40,000 clones, 75% to 90% of them singletons. The sample was peripheral blood. The source is a man between 65 and 85 years old with acute or convalescent COVID-19.

In the case of this clone: A read error may produce the germline difference seen at one junction end. The chain joins TRBV2 to TRBJ1-4, with TRBD1 identical over 9 bases. Germline V gene sequence: CDR1 SNHLY, CDR2 FYNNEI. The CDR3 contains 13 residues. CDR3 protein: CAGRQGDSEKLFF. As DNA, the CDR3 is TGTGCCGGCAGACAGGGGGATTCTGAAAAACTGTTTTTT.

V usage is TRBV14 and J usage is TRBJ1-4, with 10 bases aligning to TRBD1. With V trimmed by 5 bases and J by 15 bases, 9 bases remained unmatched. CDR3 length equals 13 residues. Germline V gene data show CDR1 as SGHDN and CDR2 as FVKESK. In DNA form, the CDR3 reads TGTGCCAGCAGCAAGACAGGGGGCGGATTAGTGTTTTTT. Translation gives CASSKTGGGLVFF.